The clone carrying this T cell receptor beta chain was seen a handful of times. V lost 3 bases to trimming and J lost 6 bases; unmatched junction nucleotides: 4. CDR3 length: 13 residues. Germline CDR1 is SGHRS and CDR2 is YFSETQ. The data derive from a study of T-cell reconstitution after alpha-beta-depleted transplantation in children. It was with unique molecular identifiers that the TCRbeta library was prepared. TCRdb used MiXCR to reprocess the PCR reads, holding one entry per CDR3 protein. The sample carries 80,000 to 95,000 distinct CDR3 sequences, roughly 7.7% recorded once. The sequence derives from a human donor who donated a stem cell graft to a child with congenital amegakaryocytic thrombocytopenia. The V gene is TRBV5-1, the J gene TRBJ2-7; 9 bases match TRBD1. This material consisted of PBMCs from the stem cell graft donor, taken from the stem cell graft. In nucleotides, the CDR3 is TGCGCCAGCAGCTCGGACAGGGGTTCCGAGCAGTACTTC. It yields the protein CASSSDRGSEQYF.